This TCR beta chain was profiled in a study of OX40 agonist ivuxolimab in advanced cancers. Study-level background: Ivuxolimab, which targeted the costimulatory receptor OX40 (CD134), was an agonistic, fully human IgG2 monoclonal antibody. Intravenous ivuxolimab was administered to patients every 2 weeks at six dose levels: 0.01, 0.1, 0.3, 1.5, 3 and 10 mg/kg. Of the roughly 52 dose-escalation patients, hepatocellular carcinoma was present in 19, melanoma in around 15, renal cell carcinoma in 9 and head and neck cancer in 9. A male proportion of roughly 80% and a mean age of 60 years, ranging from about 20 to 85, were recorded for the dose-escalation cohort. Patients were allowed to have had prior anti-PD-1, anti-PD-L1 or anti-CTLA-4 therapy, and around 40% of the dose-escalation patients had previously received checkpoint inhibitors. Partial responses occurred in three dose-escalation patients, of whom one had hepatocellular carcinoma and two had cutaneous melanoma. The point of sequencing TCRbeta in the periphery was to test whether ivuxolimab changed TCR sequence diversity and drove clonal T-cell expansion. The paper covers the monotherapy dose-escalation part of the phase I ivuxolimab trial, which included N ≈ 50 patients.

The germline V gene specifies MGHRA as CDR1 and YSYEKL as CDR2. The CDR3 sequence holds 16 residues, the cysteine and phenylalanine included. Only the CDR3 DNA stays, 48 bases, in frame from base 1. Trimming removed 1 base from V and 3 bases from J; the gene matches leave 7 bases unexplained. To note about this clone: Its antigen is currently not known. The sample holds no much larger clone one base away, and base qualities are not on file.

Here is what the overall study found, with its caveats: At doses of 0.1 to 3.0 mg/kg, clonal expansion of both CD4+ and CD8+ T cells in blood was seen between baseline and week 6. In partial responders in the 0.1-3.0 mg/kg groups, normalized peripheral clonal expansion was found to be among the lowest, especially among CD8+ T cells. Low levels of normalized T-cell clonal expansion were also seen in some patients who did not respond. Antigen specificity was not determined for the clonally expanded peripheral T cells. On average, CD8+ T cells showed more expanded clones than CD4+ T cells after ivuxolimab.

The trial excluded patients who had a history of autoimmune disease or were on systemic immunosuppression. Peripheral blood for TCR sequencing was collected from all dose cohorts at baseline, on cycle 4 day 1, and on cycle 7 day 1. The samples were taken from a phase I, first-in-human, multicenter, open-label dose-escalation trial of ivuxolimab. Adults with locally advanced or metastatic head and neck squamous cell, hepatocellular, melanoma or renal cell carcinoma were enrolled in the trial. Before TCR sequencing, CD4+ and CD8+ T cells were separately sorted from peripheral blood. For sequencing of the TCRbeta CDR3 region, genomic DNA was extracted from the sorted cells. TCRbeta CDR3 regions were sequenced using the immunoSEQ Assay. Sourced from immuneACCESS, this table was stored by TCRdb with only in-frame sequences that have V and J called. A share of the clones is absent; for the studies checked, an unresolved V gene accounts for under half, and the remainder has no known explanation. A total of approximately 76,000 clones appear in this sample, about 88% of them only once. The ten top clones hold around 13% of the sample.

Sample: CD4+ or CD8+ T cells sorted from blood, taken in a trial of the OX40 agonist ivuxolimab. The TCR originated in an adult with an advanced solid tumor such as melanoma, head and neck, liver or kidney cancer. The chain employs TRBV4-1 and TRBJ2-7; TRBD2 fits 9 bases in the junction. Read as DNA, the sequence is TGCGCCAGCAGCCAAGCGATATCGACTAGCGGCTACGAGCAGTACTTC. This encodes CASSQAISTSGYEQYF.